Given below is one TCR beta chain in context. This clonotype was seen a few times. Its antigen is currently not known. Per-base qualities were not stored, and no clone one base away is much larger. These data belong to a study of identical twins (dated by TCRdb to 2015 to 2016). Looking at the study overall: TCR alpha and beta repertoires from monozygotic twins, unrelated adults of various ages and cord blood were deep-sequenced to test whether fetal clonotypes persist. To rule out contamination, the twin experiments were replicated at different times with different library preparation protocols. Results and caveats for the whole study, not just this receptor: Invariant T cells such as MAIT and iNKT could partly confound zero-insertion analyses, although diverse VJ usage argued against such confounding for most clonotypes. Compared with coincidental sharing between unrelated individuals, out-of-frame TCR alpha sequences shared between twins showed an excess of sequences with low generation probability. Because the same donors could not be followed over many years, the conclusions depended on cross-sectional statistical analysis. Excess twin sharing in beta out-of-frame sequences was weaker because fewer shared sequences lowered the signal-to-noise ratio. In monozygotic twins, recombination models systematically underestimated out-of-frame TCR alpha sharing, but the models matched the sharing seen between unrelated individuals. Fewer insertions were carried by abundant cord blood beta clonotypes, a similar but weaker trend appeared in young adult naive repertoires, and no such trend appeared in memory repertoires.

Receptor amplification or capture employed 5' RACE. These reads were obtained on an Illumina HiSeq 2000. Template switching introduced a universal primer binding site; the final cDNA contained a unique molecular identifier, enabling accurate counting of TCR cDNA molecules. Specific primers in the conserved constant-segment region were used to synthesize first-strand cDNA for the TCR alpha and beta chains. To control for contamination, every cDNA library carried two barcodes: a SMART-Mk sample barcode plus Illumina barcodes. TruSeq adapter sequences and Illumina sample barcodes were added in two successive PCR steps. The Illumina HiSeq platform was used with custom primers to sequence TCR alpha and beta cDNA libraries. Per the source publication's procedure: Raw reads were processed with MiGEC to extract unique molecular identifiers, and MiXCR was used to determine CDR3 positions. Recombination models were inferred per individual with the repgenHMM and IGoR tools using an EM algorithm. Shared clonotype analysis was performed with the tcR package in R, normalizing sharing by the product of cloneset sizes. Out-of-frame nonproductive sequences were analyzed to study raw recombination free of thymic and clonal selection effects. Starting from the raw public reads, TCRdb applied fastp trimming at Q25, assembled clones with MiXCR and retained in-frame beta chains. Rows merge per CDR3 protein into single entries with the most common DNA and genes. These V and J calls derive from TCRdb rather than the authors' analysis. For this sample the table gives some 260,000 distinct CDR3 sequences, of which about 14% were detected only once. The leading ten clones occupy 8.5% to 10% of the sample.

Only healthy Caucasian donors were included. Miltenyi CD45RO+ enrichment and human naive T-cell isolation kits were used to isolate memory (CD45RO+) and naive T cells from PBMC. The CDR3 sequence holds 15 residues, the cysteine and phenylalanine included. The retained sequence is limited to the CDR3, 45 bases, with the frame set at the first base. CDR1 MNHNS and CDR2 SASEGT are derived from the germline V gene. V lost 7 bases and J lost 5 bases, and the count of bases not matched to a germline gene is 11. Sequencing was done on a sample of memory (CD45RO+) T cells sorted from blood. Read against the paper, the sample's cell subset or site label means: CD45RO+ enriched T cells. The rearrangement combines TRBV6-1 with TRBJ2-7; 10 bases in the junction line up with TRBD2. The clonotype was recovered from a woman between 18 and 29 years old in good health. The CDR3 sequence is CASTLQAGGPNEQYF. The sequenced DNA: TGTGCCAGCACCCTACAAGCGGGAGGGCCGAACGAGCAGTACTTC.